This T cell receptor (beta chain) appears in the sequencing data of a study of graft-versus-host responses after intestinal transplantation. Study-level points and caveats: HvG clone declines early post-transplant were associated with peak circulating GvH levels. Among recipient marrow samples, GvH clones were found; some appeared first in ileum or blood. In patients with graft-donor T cell macrochimerism, allograft graft-versus-host to host-versus-graft clonal ratios were high.

Some clones are missing from TCRdb's copy, which holds only in-frame ones; the method was immunoSEQ multiplex PCR. The table has under 95,000 clones, about 90% seen once. Trimming shortened V by 2 bases and J by 3 bases, and 8 bases separated the two germline ends. The CDR3 has 14 amino acids. In germline, CDR1 is KGHSH, CDR2 LQKENI. In regard to this clone: As yet, its antigen is unknown.

This TCR came from a human donor who received an intestinal transplant. J is TRBJ2-4 and V is TRBV18; D unclear. The starting material was unstimulated CD8+ T cells sorted from spleen or lymph node cells, obtained before intestinal transplant. The chain's CDR3 is CASSPLQSKNIQYF. Written as DNA, the CDR3 is TGTGCCAGCTCACCATTACAGAGCAAAAACATTCAGTACTTC.